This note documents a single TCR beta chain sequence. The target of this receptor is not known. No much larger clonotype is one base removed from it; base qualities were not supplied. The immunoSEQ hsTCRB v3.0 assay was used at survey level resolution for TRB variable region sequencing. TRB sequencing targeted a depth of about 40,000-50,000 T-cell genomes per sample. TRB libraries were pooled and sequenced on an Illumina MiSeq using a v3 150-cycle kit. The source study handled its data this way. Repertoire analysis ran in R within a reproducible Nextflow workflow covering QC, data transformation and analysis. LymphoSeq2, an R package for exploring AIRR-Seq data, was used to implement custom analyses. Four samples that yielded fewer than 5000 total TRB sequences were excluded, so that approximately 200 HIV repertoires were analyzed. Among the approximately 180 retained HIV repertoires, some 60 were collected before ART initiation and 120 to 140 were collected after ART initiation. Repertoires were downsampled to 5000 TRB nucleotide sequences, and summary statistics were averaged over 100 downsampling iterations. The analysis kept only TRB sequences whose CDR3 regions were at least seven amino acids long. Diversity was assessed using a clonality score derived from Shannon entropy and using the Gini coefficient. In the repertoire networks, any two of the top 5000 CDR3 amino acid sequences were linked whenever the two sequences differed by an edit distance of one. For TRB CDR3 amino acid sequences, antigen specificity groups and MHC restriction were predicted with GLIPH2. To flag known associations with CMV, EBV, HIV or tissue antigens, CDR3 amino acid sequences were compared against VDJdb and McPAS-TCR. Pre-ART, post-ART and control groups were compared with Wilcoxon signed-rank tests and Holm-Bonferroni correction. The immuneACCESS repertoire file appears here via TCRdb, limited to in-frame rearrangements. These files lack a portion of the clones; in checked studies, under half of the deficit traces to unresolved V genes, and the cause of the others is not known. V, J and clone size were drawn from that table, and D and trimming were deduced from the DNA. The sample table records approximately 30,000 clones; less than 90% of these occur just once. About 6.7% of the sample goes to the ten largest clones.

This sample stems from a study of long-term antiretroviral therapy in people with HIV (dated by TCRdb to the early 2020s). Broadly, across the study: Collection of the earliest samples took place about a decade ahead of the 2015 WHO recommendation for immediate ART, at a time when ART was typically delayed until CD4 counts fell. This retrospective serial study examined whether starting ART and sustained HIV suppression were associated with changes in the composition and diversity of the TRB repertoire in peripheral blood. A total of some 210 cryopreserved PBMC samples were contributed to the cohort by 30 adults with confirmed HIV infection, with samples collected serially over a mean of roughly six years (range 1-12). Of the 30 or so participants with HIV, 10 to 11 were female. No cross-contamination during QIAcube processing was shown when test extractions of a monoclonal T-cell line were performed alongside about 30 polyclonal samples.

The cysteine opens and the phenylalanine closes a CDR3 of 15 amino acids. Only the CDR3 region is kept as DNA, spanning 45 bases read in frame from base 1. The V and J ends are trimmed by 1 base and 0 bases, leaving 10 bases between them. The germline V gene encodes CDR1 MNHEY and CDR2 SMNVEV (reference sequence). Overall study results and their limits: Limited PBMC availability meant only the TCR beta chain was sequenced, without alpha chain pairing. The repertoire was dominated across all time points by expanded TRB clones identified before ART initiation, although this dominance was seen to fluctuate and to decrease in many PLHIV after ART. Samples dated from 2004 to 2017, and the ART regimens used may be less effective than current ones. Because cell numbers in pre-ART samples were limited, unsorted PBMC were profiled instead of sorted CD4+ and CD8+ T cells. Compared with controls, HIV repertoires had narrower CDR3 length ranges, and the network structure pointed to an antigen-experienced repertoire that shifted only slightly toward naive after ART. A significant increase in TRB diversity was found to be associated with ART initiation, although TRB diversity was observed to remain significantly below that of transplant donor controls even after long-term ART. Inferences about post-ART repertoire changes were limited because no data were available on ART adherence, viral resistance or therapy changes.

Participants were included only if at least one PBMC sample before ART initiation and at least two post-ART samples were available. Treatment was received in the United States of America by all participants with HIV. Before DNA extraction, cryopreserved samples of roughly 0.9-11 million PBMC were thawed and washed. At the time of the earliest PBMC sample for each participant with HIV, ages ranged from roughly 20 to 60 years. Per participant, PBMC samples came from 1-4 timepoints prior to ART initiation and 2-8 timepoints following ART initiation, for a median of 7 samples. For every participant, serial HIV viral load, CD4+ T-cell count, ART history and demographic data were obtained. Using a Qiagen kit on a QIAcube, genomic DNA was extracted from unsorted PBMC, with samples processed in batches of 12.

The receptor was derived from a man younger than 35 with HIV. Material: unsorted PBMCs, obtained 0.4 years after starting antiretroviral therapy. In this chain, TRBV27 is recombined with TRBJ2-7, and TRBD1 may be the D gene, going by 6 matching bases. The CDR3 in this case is CASSLYDRSSYEQYF. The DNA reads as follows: TGTGCCAGCAGTTTATACGACAGGAGCTCCTACGAGCAGTACTTC.